Each of the 24 T cell receptor beta chains below was sequenced from the same sample in a study of cytomegalovirus exposure and HLA in healthy donors. Vbeta (60) and Jbeta (13) primers were used in the PCR. Libraries were prepared by immunoSEQ multiplex PCR; TCRdb keeps only in-frame clonotypes and omits some of them. The sample table sets out over 100,000 clones. The sample consisted of PBMCs. Source of these receptors: a man aged 40-49 years in good health and CMV-seropositive.

CDR3 amino acids: CASRRGGRGIAGANVLTF. The CDR3 DNA is TGTGCCAGCAGGAGGGGAGGCAGGGGGATTGCTGGGGCCAACGTCCTGACTTTC. The chain carries TRBV2 and TRBJ2-6, with D possibly matching TRBD1 (7 bases). The germline V gene encodes CDR1 SNHLY and CDR2 FYNNEI. The CDR3 is 18 amino acids. Trimming removed 6 bases from V and 2 bases from J, with 20 bases in between. The variable domain in full, with the rest retrieved from reference TRBV2 and TRBJ2-6, is EPEVTQTPSHQVTQMGQEVILRCVPISNHLYFYWYRQILGQKVEFLVSFYNNEISEKSEIFDDQFSVERPDGSNFTLKIRSTKLEDSAMYFCASRRGGRGIAGANVLTFGAGSRLTVL.

CDR3 DNA: TGTGCCAGCAGGGACGCGGGGCACACTGAAGCTTTCTTT. Amino acids: CASRDAGHTEAFF. The V and J genes are TRBV7-3 and TRBJ1-1; maybe TRBD1 (5 bases). The V end was cut by 6 bases, the J end by 3 bases, with 11 bases between. CDR1 and CDR2 (germline): SGHTA, FQGTGA. The CDR3 loop spans 13 amino acids.

The chain joins TRBV5-1 to TRBJ2-3; D unresolved. V lost 0 bases and J 2 bases, leaving 7 bases between the germline ends. From germline, CDR1 is SGHRS and CDR2 YFSETQ. This CDR3 is built from 14 residues. The CDR3 DNA sequence: TGCGCCAGCAGCTTGGGGCAGTTCACAGATACGCAGTATTTT. The encoded protein is CASSLGQFTDTQYF.

The chain links TRBV27 to TRBJ2-2, with D maybe TRBD1 (6 bases). The ends were cut back, 2 bases at V and 7 bases at J, with 17 bases in the middle. Germline V lookup: CDR1 MNHEY, CDR2 SMNVEV (reference sequence). The CDR3 contains 16 residues. CDR3 protein: CASSLHGTGSVGELFF. The CDR3 coding sequence is TGTGCCAGCAGTTTACATGGTACAGGGTCGGTCGGGGAGCTGTTTTTT.

The chain employs TRBV11-3 and TRBJ2-1; 8 positions match TRBD2. Germline V gene lookup returns CDR1 SGHNT and CDR2 YENEEA. The length of the CDR3 is 16 residues. Trimming cost V 5 bases and J 0 bases; bases outside gene matches: 6. The CDR3 is CASSPEGTSSYNEQFF. CDR3 in DNA: TGTGCCAGCAGCCCCGAGGGGACTAGCTCCTACAATGAGCAGTTCTTC.

This chain joins TRBV5-6 and TRBJ2-1, with 8 bases aligning to TRBD1. The CDR3 covers 16 residues. V trimming: 0 bases; J trimming: 9 bases; junction bases outside the gene matches: 11. Per germline, CDR1 SGHDT and CDR2 YYEEEE. The CDR3: CASSLVATGVSGEQFF. The CDR3 DNA is TGTGCCAGCAGCTTGGTTGCGACAGGGGTTTCGGGTGAGCAGTTCTTC.

V usage is TRBV14 and J usage is TRBJ2-7; 9 nucleotides align to TRBD2. Trimming took 6 bases from V and 5 from J; bases not matched to a gene: 5. Per germline, CDR1 SGHDN and CDR2 FVKESK. The CDR3 has 13 amino acids. CDR3: CASRGASGNEQYF. The DNA of the CDR3 is TGTGCCAGCAGAGGTGCTAGCGGGAACGAGCAGTACTTC.

The chain recombines TRBV19 with TRBJ2-1, with TRBD2 matching over 14 bases. Germline assignment: CDR1 LNHDA and CDR2 SQIVND (reference sequence). After removal of 5 bases from V and 5 bases from J, the junction contained 8 bases not matched to a gene. There are 17 residues in the CDR3. CDR3 nucleotides: TGTGCCAGTAGTTCCGACGGACTAGCGGGAGGAAACAATGAGCAGTTCTTC. Residues: CASSSDGLAGGNNEQFF.

CDR3 residues: CASRTLAGGETQYF. CDR3 DNA: TGTGCCAGTAGAACGCTAGCGGGAGGAGAGACCCAGTACTTC. The chain combines TRBV19 with TRBJ2-5, with 11 bases aligning to TRBD2. The V and J ends lost 6 bases and 4 bases, in that order; junction bases with no gene match: 4. From germline, CDR1 is LNHDA and CDR2 SQIVND (reference sequence). The CDR3 is 14 amino acids.

J is TRBJ2-1 and V is TRBV5-6, with 7 bases matching TRBD2. The V and J ends lost 3 bases and 8 bases, in that order; junction bases with no gene match: 5. The CDR3 spans 13 residues. The V gene's germline CDR1 is SGHDT and CDR2 YYEEEE. CDR3 DNA sequence: TGTGCCAGCAGCTCCGGGAGGAAGGATGAGCAGTTCTTC. Residues: CASSSGRKDEQFF.

J is TRBJ2-7 and V is TRBV2, with D uncertain. V was pared by 3 bases and J by 0 bases, with 12 bases between. Germline loops: CDR1 SNHLY, CDR2 FYNNEI. The CDR3 extends over 15 amino acids. CDR3 DNA sequence: TGTGCCAGCAGTGAGCTAAGCCAGGTCTCCTACGAGCAGTACTTC. Protein sequence: CASSELSQVSYEQYF.

The V and J genes are TRBV28 and TRBJ1-5, with a tentative D call TRBD1 (6 bases). Germline CDR1 and CDR2: MDHEN and SYDVKM. The CDR3 loop spans 15 amino acids. Trimming removed 6 bases at V and 0 bases at J, with 12 bases between. The chain's CDR3 is CASRGAGDSNQPQHF. DNA for the CDR3: TGTGCCAGCAGGGGGGCAGGGGATAGCAATCAGCCCCAGCATTTT.

This CDR3 reads CASGGGVGGGGHMNTEAFF. DNA for the CDR3: TGTGCCAGCGGGGGAGGCGTGGGAGGGGGAGGACACATGAACACTGAAGCTTTCTTT. The chain recombines TRBV2 with TRBJ1-1, with D possibly TRBD1 on 6 matching bases. Trimming left V 8 bases short and J 0 bases short, with 28 bases between. Germline V lookup: CDR1 SNHLY, CDR2 FYNNEI. The CDR3 is 19 residues long. The full variable domain, with the rest looked up from reference TRBV2 and TRBJ1-1, is EPEVTQTPSHQVTQMGQEVILRCVPISNHLYFYWYRQILGQKVEFLVSFYNNEISEKSEIFDDQFSVERPDGSNFTLKIRSTKLEDSAMYFCASGGGVGGGGHMNTEAFFGQGTRLTVV.

This chain connects TRBV4-1 to TRBJ1-5; D is ambiguous. Trimming pared 3 bases from V and 5 bases from J, leaving 8 bases between. CDR1 is MGHRA and CDR2 is YSYEKL in the germline V gene. The length of the CDR3 is 13 residues. CDR3 sequence (DNA): TGCGCCAGCAGCCAGAACAGCTATCAGCCCCAGCATTTT. Translated: CASSQNSYQPQHF.

The rearrangement links TRBV28 to TRBJ2-7; TRBD1 agrees at 10 bases. The trim removed 6 bases at V and 7 bases at J, leaving 9 bases unmatched. Germline V lookup: CDR1 MDHEN, CDR2 SYDVKM. This CDR3 has 14 residues. The CDR3 DNA is TGTGCCAGCAGACGACAGGGGGCGCTCCGGGAGCAGTACTTC. Encoded protein: CASRRQGALREQYF.

The V gene is TRBV7-9, the J gene TRBJ2-7; TRBD2 might be the D (6 bases). V was clipped by 1 base and J by 2 bases, with 12 bases between them. There are 15 residues in the CDR3. Germline V CDR1 and CDR2: SEHNR, FQNEAQ (reference sequence). CDR3 DNA: TGTGCCAGCAGCTTAGTAGGAGGGGAGGCCTACGAGCAGTACTTC. It is translated as CASSLVGGEAYEQYF.

V usage is TRBV28 and J usage is TRBJ2-1, with D possibly TRBD2 on 5 matching bases. The ends were cut back, 4 bases at V and 3 bases at J, with 19 bases in the middle. The germline gives CDR1 MDHEN, CDR2 SYDVKM. The CDR3 has 17 residues. CDR3 DNA sequence: TGTGCCAGCAGTTCATCCCTTGAGGGAGCGGACTACAATGAGCAGTTCTTC. Amino acid sequence: CASSSSLEGADYNEQFF.

The V call is TRBV19, the J call TRBJ1-1; D gene ambiguous. There are 17 residues in the CDR3. Trimming shortened V by 5 bases and J by 4 bases, and 23 bases separated the two germline ends. Germline CDR1 is LNHDA and CDR2 is SQIVND (reference sequence). CDR3 protein: CASSLYGEGTLATEAFF. The CDR3 region has the DNA TGTGCCAGTAGTCTGTACGGGGAGGGAACCCTCGCCACTGAAGCTTTCTTT.

V usage is TRBV6-5 and J usage is TRBJ1-1, with unresolved D. The CDR3 has 11 amino acids. Germline CDR1 reads MNHEY; CDR2 reads SVGAGI. Trimming took 8 bases from V and 7 from J, leaving 11 bases between them. CDR3 sequence reads: CASLRSGEAFF. Here the CDR3 DNA reads TGTGCCAGCTTAAGGAGTGGTGAAGCTTTCTTT.

The gene calls are TRBV28 and TRBJ2-1, with 7 bases fitting TRBD1. The CDR3 spans 17 residues. Germline V gene data show CDR1 as MDHEN and CDR2 as SYDVKM. The V segment lost 5 bases and the J segment 0 bases; nucleotides outside the gene matches: 10. The CDR3 region has the DNA TGTGCCAGCAGTACCAATCCAGGGGGTAGCTCCTACAATGAGCAGTTCTTC. Translating gives CASSTNPGGSSYNEQFF.

The chain recombines TRBV11-2 with TRBJ2-5; D uncertain. V was pared by 2 bases and J by 1 base, with 5 bases between. CDR3 length equals 13 residues. The germline V gene encodes CDR1 SGHAT and CDR2 FQNNGV. The CDR3 sequence: CASSLIRQETQYF. CDR3 DNA: TGTGCCAGCAGCTTAATCCGCCAAGAGACCCAGTACTTC.

The rearrangement uses TRBV19 and TRBJ1-5; 9 nucleotides match TRBD1. With 9 bases clipped from V and 6 bases from J, the junction kept 12 bases outside the gene matches. The CDR3 runs to 15 residues. The germline V gene has CDR1 LNHDA and CDR2 SQIVND (reference sequence). For the CDR3, the DNA is TGTGCCAGCTCAATTACAGGGGGCTCGGGTCAGCCCCAGCATTTT. This sequence encodes CASSITGGSGQPQHF.

The chain employs TRBV2 and TRBJ2-7, with 9 bases identical to TRBD1. CDR1 and CDR2 from the germline V gene are SNHLY and FYNNEI. The CDR3 runs to 13 residues. The V segment lost 10 bases and the J segment 6 bases; nucleotides outside the gene matches: 10. CDR3 protein: CATRAQDRGEQYF. CDR3 in DNA: TGTGCCACTAGGGCCCAGGACAGGGGCGAGCAGTACTTC.

The CDR3, as DNA: TGTGCCAGCAGTGGACAGACCTACGAGCAGTACTTC. Its protein is CASSGQTYEQYF. The chain combines TRBV6-5 with TRBJ2-7, with D possibly TRBD1 on 6 matching bases. From germline, CDR1 is MNHEY and CDR2 SVGAGI. Trimming shortened V by 5 bases and J by 2 bases, and 7 bases separated the two germline ends. The CDR3 is 12 amino acids.